The clone carrying this TCR beta chain was counted a few times. Its matching antigen is unknown. The data belong to a study of T cells in Graves' hyperthyroidism and ophthalmopathy. Broader study findings: Ophthalmopathy was separated from stable hyperthyroidism by a 13 V-J model.

Using RNA transcripts as the source, TCR beta CDR3 regions were amplified. The primer set for the first-round RT-PCR of the TCR CDR3 was HTBI. Via MiXCR, TCRdb re-called the multiplex PCR reads, giving one row per CDR3 protein. The sample has 210,000 or so distinct CDR3 sequences, 17% seen once. There are 15 residues in the CDR3. Per the germline V gene, CDR1 is WNHNN and CDR2 is SYGVQD (reference sequence). V lost 0 bases, J lost 8 bases, and 6 bases stayed unmatched. Hyperthyroidism, newly diagnosed and lasting under 2 months, affected patients aged 18 to 65. Sequencing was performed on blood. This chain connects TRBV10-1 to TRBJ1-4, with TRBD1 matching 7 bases. This receptor was identified in a man aged 50-59 years with Graves' hyperthyroidism. CDR3 nucleotide sequence: TGCGCCAGCAGTGAGTCGACAGGGCCTGGAGAAAAACTGTTTTTT. Protein sequence: CASSESTGPGEKLFF.